The clone carrying this T cell receptor (beta chain) is judged medium-sized. The sample originates from a study of neurological immune-mediated disorders. Germline CDR1 is ENHRY and CDR2 is SYGVKD. The CDR3 has 20 residues. With V trimmed by 0 bases and J by 0 bases, 12 bases remained unmatched. Time point noted: longitudinal time-point 2. 5'RACE employing 10-nucleotide random UMIs yielded the cDNA. TCRdb re-called the 5' RACE reads with MiXCR, one entry per CDR3 protein. The sample comprises tens of thousands of distinct CDR3 sequences, around 10% of which are singletons, and about an eighth rests with the top ten.

The chain combines TRBV10-3 with TRBJ1-1, with TRBD1 identical over 11 bases. This receptor was obtained from a man aged 30 to 39 in good health. The specimen sequenced was PBMCs. The DNA for the CDR3 is TGTGCCATCAGTGAGTCGCCGGGACAGGGGGTACGCCCCATGAACACTGAAGCTTTCTTT. Translating it yields CAISESPGQGVRPMNTEAFF.